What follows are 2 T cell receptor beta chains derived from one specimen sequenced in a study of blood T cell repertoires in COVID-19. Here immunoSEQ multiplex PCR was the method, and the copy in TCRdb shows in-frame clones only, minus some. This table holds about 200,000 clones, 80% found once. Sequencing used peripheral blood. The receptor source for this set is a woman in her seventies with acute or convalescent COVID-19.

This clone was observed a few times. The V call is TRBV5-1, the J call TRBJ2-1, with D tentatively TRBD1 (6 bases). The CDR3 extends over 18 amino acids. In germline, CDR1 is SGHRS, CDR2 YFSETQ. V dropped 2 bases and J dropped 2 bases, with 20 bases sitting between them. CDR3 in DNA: TGCGCCAGCAGCTTCTTTTCCTCTACAGGGAACCCCTACAATGAGCAGTTCTTC. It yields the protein CASSFFSSTGNPYNEQFF.

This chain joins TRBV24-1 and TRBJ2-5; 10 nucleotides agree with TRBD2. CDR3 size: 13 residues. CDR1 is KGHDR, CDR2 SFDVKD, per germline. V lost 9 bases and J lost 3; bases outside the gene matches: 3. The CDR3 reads CATGLAGEETQYF. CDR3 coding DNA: TGTGCCACCGGGCTAGCGGGAGAAGAGACCCAGTACTTC.